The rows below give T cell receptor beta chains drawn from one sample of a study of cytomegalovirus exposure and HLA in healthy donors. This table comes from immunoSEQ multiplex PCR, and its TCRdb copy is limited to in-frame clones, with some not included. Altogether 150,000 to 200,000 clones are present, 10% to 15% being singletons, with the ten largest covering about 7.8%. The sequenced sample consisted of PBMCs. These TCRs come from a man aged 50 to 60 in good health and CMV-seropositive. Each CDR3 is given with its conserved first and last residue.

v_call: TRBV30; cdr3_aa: CAWSQGANGNTIYF
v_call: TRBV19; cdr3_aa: CASSIHGREAEAFF
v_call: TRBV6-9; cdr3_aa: CPKGGNTDTQYF
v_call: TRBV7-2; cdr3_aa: CASSFDRGQTDTQYF
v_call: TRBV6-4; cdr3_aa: CASSDETGGGYTF
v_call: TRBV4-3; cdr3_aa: CASSQGTQETQYF
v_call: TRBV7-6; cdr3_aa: CASSLGPLTGRTEAFF
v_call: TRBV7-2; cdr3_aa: CASSLAYRDNEPQHF
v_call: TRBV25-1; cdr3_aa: CASSEYGLQGRTEAFF
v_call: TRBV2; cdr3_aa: CASSGTEGYSPLHF
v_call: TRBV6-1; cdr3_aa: CASSQGIGTDTQYF
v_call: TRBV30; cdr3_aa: CAWIDRGTEAFF
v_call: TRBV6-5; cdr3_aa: CASTAGANVLTF
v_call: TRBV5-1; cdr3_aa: CASSLWTSGGMSYNEQFF
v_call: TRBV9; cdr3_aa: CASSGALGGGGTGELFF
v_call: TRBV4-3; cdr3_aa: CASSQDQALAKNIQYF
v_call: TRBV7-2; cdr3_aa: CASSLAQGSWQPQHF
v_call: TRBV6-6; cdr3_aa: CASSYPGGGNTEAFF
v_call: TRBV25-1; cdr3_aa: CASTRTANTEAFF
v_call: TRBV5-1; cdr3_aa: CASTNRAPADTQYF
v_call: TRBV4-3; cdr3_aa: CASSQGQGAGYGYTF
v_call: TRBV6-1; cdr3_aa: CASSEVRGGRETQYF
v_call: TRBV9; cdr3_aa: CASSVDPTTGVNTEAFF
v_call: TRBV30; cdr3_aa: CAWVEQWNYGYTF
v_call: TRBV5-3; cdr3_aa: CARSLTGQGDYGYTF
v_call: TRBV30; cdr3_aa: CALIGTSGRGYTF
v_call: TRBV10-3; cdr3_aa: CATQGGGQPQHF
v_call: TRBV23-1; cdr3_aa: CASSPHSRTSGGLNQETQYF
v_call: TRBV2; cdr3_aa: CASRNPGQGGYGYTF
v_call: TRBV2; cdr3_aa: CASSVRERDYGYTF
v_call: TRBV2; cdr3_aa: CASRERTGNPDTQYF
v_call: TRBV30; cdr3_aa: CAWSVRVSGVRAPGNQPQHF
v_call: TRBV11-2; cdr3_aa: CASSQGTSGGTQYF
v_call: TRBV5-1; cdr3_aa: CASSLGQVEGYTF
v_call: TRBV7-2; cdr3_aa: CASSLKAGNEQFF
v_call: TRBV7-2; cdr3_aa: CASSSRGMSSGANVLTF
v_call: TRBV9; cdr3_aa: CASSASTGDGVAFF
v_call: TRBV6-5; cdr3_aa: CASSSDRGISKAFF
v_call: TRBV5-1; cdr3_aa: CASSSRDNEQFF
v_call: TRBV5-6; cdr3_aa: CASSLDRRNYGYTF
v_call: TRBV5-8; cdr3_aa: CASSSGYSNQPQHF
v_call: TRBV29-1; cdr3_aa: CSVNRGGEGTEAFF
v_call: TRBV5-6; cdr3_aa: CASSFQGTGPYEQYF
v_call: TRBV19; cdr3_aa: CASSIDRWTGSNYGYTF
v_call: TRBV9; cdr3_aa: CASSVDTNIGNTIYF
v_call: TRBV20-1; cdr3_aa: CSAPGEYGYTF
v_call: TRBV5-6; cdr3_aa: CASSSLIMDTQETQYF
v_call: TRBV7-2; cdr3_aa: CASSFRGRLDQPQHF
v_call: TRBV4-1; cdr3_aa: CASSQQRQGDTEAFF
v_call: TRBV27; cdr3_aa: CASSSADRATEAFF
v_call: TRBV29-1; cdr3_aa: CSVEDRRYGYTF
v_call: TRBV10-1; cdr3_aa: CASSESWRKETQYF
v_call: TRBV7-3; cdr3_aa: CASSTSGTGVSEQFF
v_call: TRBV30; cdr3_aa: CAWGGPVRAETQYF
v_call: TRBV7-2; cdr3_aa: CASSSPERVNTEAFF
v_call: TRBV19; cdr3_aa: CASSVKERGLNNEQFF
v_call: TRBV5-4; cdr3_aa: CASSLNAGTYYGYTF
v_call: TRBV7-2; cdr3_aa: CASSYRRDRGNQPQHF